The 9 T cell receptor beta chains presented below share a single source sample, sequenced in a study of early stage breast cancer tumors. Clones were read by immunoSEQ multiplex PCR, and TCRdb kept only the in-frame ones, dropping some. The repertoire consists of some 30,000 clones, with approximately 85% occurring once and the leading ten covering about a tenth. Sequencing input: blood. The source of these receptors is a person between 50 and 60 years old with breast cancer.

V gene TRBV5-1 combines with J gene TRBJ1-1; D is unresolved. Germline V gene data show CDR1 as SGHRS and CDR2 as YFSETQ. V was shortened by 1 base and J by 0 bases, with 10 bases between the two germline ends. The CDR3 is 15 amino acids. CDR3 coding DNA: TGCGCCAGCAGCTTGTTGGAGGGATTGAACACTGAAGCTTTCTTT. Amino acids: CASSLLEGLNTEAFF.

The rearrangement uses TRBV5-8 and TRBJ2-5; 10 bases line up with TRBD1. The ends lost 5 bases at V and 1 base at J; junction bases unmatched: 5. This CDR3 is built from 15 residues. In germline, CDR1 is SGHTS, CDR2 YDEGEE. Here the CDR3 reads CASSSGTGVQETQYF. CDR3 nucleotide sequence: TGTGCCAGCAGTTCCGGGACAGGGGTCCAAGAGACCCAGTACTTC.

This chain connects TRBV13 to TRBJ2-3; TRBD2 aligns across 9 bases. The germline V gene has CDR1 PRHDT and CDR2 FYEKMQ (reference sequence). The V and J ends lost 2 bases and 5 bases, in that order; junction bases with no gene match: 8. The CDR3 has 16 residues. The CDR3 nucleotides read TGTGCCAGCAGCTTAAGGGCGGGGGGGCCAGAAGATACGCAGTATTTT. Translation gives CASSLRAGGPEDTQYF.

This chain joins TRBV9 and TRBJ2-1; no definite D call. CDR1 SGDLS and CDR2 YYNGEE come from the germline V gene. The ends were cut back, 0 bases at V and 4 bases at J, with 5 bases in the middle. This CDR3 spans 13 amino acids. As DNA, the CDR3 is TGTGCCAGCAGCGTAGCTCAATACAATGAGCAGTTCTTC. As protein: CASSVAQYNEQFF.

The CDR3 reads CASDRQPYSYNEQFF. The CDR3 region has the DNA TGTGCCAGCGACCGACAGCCTTACTCCTACAATGAGCAGTTCTTC. This rearrangement joins TRBV28 to TRBJ2-1; D perhaps matches TRBD1 (5 bases). In germline, CDR1 is MDHEN, CDR2 SYDVKM. V was pared by 8 bases and J by 0 bases, with 14 bases between. CDR3 length: 15 amino acids.

This chain uses TRBV6-5 with TRBJ2-5, with TRBD1 identical over 9 bases. Looked up from germline, CDR1 is MNHEY and CDR2 is SVGAGI. Trimming at V came to 5 bases and at J to 2 bases, leaving 3 bases not matched to a gene. CDR3 length: 14 residues. The CDR3 spells CASSRDRGQETQYF. Here the CDR3 DNA reads TGTGCCAGCAGTCGCGACAGGGGGCAAGAGACCCAGTACTTC.

CDR3 nucleotides: TGCGCCAGCAGTGTTTTGGGGGCTCTTGGCTACACCTTC. It is translated as CASSVLGALGYTF. The V and J genes are TRBV10-2 and TRBJ1-2; the D gene is possibly TRBD1 (6 bases). V dropped 4 bases and J dropped 7 bases, with 13 bases sitting between them. Germline assignment: CDR1 WSHSY and CDR2 SAAADI. This CDR3 contains 13 residues.

The J gene is TRBJ2-2, the V gene TRBV19; D remains unclear. V was shortened by 4 bases and J by 6 bases, with 9 bases between the two germline ends. The length of the CDR3 is 13 residues. Germline V gene sequence: CDR1 LNHDA, CDR2 SQIVND (reference sequence). As DNA, the CDR3 is TGTGCCAGTAGTAAGGAGCGTTCCGGGGAGCTGTTTTTT. Its translation is CASSKERSGELFF.

This clone occurred a few times. This chain uses TRBV19 with TRBJ1-2; possibly TRBD1 for D (5 bases). V dropped 2 bases and J dropped 6 bases, with 10 bases sitting between them. The CDR3 is 13 amino acids. Germline V gene lookup returns CDR1 LNHDA and CDR2 SQIVND (reference sequence). The CDR3 loop is CASSIRGRDGYTF. The CDR3 DNA reads TGTGCCAGTAGTATACGGGGGAGGGATGGCTACACCTTC.